A single sample is the source of the 19 T cell receptor beta chains below, sequenced in a study of Tregs in tolerant kidney transplant recipients. Profiling relied on immunoSEQ multiplex PCR, and the TCRdb table lists in-frame clones only, not all of them. The sample holds 50,000 to 75,000 clones; around 98% are singletons and the top ten take approximately 0.36%. Source: Tregs from blood, taken before the transplant. Every receptor here comes from a human donor who received a combined kidney and bone marrow transplant.

The chain employs TRBV4-2 and TRBJ1-5; possible D gene TRBD1, 6 bases. CDR1 and CDR2 from the germline V gene are LGHNA and YNFKEQ. The CDR3 runs 15 residues. Between the trimmed V and J ends, which lost 3 bases and 3 bases, there was a span of 12 bases. DNA of the CDR3: TGTGCCAGCAGCCATACCACAGGGCCCAATCAGCCCCAGCATTTT. Residues: CASSHTTGPNQPQHF.

The gene calls are TRBV7-3 and TRBJ1-1, with D uncertain. This CDR3 spans 13 amino acids. The germline gives CDR1 SGHTA, CDR2 FQGTGA. The V gene lost 3 bases and the J gene lost 4 bases, with 9 bases spanning the gap. The CDR3 DNA sequence: TGTGCCAGCAGCTTTGCCCGGGGCACTGAAGCTTTCTTT. It yields the protein CASSFARGTEAFF.

The rearrangement links TRBV2 to TRBJ2-2; weak D call: TRBD1 (5 bases). Per germline, CDR1 SNHLY and CDR2 FYNNEI. The CDR3 consists of 15 residues. Trimming took off 6 bases at V and 6 bases at J, with 17 bases between the two ends. The DNA of the CDR3 is TGTGCCAGCAGGGAGACAGCCGGTTCGTCCGGGGAGCTGTTTTTT. This codes for CASRETAGSSGELFF.

This rearrangement joins TRBV29-1 to TRBJ1-4; D is undetermined. The CDR3 consists of 10 residues. Trimming stripped 7 bases from V and 7 bases from J, with 7 bases between. CDR1 is SQVTM, CDR2 ANQGSEA, per germline. CDR3 in DNA: TGCAGCGCTCTCTCTGAAAAACTGTTTTTT. Translation gives CSALSEKLFF.

The CDR3 sequence: CASSQSSSPTSFREKSHEQYF. The CDR3 DNA follows: TGCGCCAGCAGTCAATCCTCTTCCCCCACCTCATTCCGGGAGAAGAGCCACGAGCAGTACTTC. The genes are TRBV23-1 and TRBJ2-7; the D gene is possibly TRBD2 (6 bases). Being an ORF, TRBV23-1 has a function that is uncertain. The CDR3 length is 21 residues. V shed 0 bases and J shed 5 bases, with 32 bases lying between them.

The chain uses TRBV20-1 and TRBJ1-2; tentative D call: TRBD1 (6 bases). The CDR3 spans 11 residues. Trimming removed 5 bases at V and 12 bases at J, with 16 bases between. Germline loops: CDR1 DFQATT, CDR2 SNEGSKA (reference sequence). The CDR3 DNA follows: TGCAGTGCTTATAACAGGGCTTGGAACACCTTC. Amino acids: CSAYNRAWNTF.

The V gene is TRBV10-3, the J gene TRBJ2-7; 13 positions agree with TRBD2. The J segment lost 7 bases and the V segment lost 10 bases, leaving 13 bases of the junction unmatched. This CDR3 contains 15 residues. Germline values: CDR1 ENHRY, CDR2 SYGVKD. CDR3 in DNA: TGTGCCACCTCCCGCAGGGGACTAGCGGGGCGGGAGCAGTACTTC. Translating it yields CATSRRGLAGREQYF.

V usage is TRBV11-2 and J usage is TRBJ2-7, with no clear D. In germline, CDR1 is SGHAT, CDR2 FQNNGV. Trimming removed 2 bases from V and 0 bases from J, with 5 bases in between. The CDR3 runs 13 residues. The CDR3 loop reads CASSLRGSYEQYF. The CDR3, as DNA: TGTGCCAGCAGCTTACGAGGCTCCTACGAGCAGTACTTC.

This chain connects TRBV28 to TRBJ1-1; a weak D match, TRBD1 (5 bases). Germline V gene lookup returns CDR1 MDHEN and CDR2 SYDVKM. There are 14 residues in the CDR3. With 6 bases removed from V and 8 bases from J, the gap between germline ends came to 19 bases. CDR3 region: CASSPGGMSLEAFF. CDR3 DNA: TGTGCCAGCAGCCCTGGGGGGATGTCTCTAGAAGCTTTCTTT. The full variable domain, its missing parts supplied by reference TRBV28 and TRBJ1-1, is DVKVTQSSRYLVKRTGEKVFLECVQDMDHENMFWYRQDPGLGLRLIYFSYDVKMKEKGDIPEGYSVSREKKERFSLILESASTNQTSMYLCASSPGGMSLEAFFGQGTRLTVV.

Here the CDR3 DNA reads TGTGCCAGCAGCTTGTTCCAGGGATCAACAGTGGACACTGAAGCTTTCTTT. This translates into CASSLFQGSTVDTEAFF. The chain links TRBV5-6 to TRBJ1-1, with D possibly being TRBD1 (5 bases). Germline V gene lookup returns CDR1 SGHDT and CDR2 YYEEEE. The CDR3 length is 17 residues. V dropped 1 base and J dropped 3 bases, with 19 bases sitting between them. Drawing the rest from reference TRBV5-6 and TRBJ1-1, the complete variable domain is DAGVTQSPTHLIKTRGQQVTLRCSPKSGHDTVSWYQQALGQGPQFIFQYYEEEERQRGNFPDRFSGHQFPNYSSELNVNALLLGDSALYLCASSLFQGSTVDTEAFFGQGTRLTVV.

This chain links TRBV7-9 with TRBJ1-3, with TRBD1 identical over 8 bases. Per germline, CDR1 SEHNR and CDR2 FQNEAQ (reference sequence). The CDR3 spans 19 residues. Trimming removed 2 bases from V and 8 bases from J; junction bases left unmatched: 20. This CDR3 reads CASSLMQGARVLGTDTIYF. The CDR3 region has the DNA TGTGCCAGCAGCTTAATGCAGGGGGCCCGGGTGCTGGGAACGGACACCATATATTTT. The whole variable domain, filled in from reference TRBV7-9 and TRBJ1-3, reads DTGVSQNPRHKITKRGQNVTFRCDPISEHNRLYWYRQTLGQGPEFLTYFQNEAQLEKSRLLSDRFSAERPKGSFSTLEIQRTEQGDSAMYLCASSLMQGARVLGTDTIYFGEGSWLTVV.

The chain links TRBV2 to TRBJ2-2, with D possibly TRBD1 on 6 matching bases. CDR1 and CDR2 from the germline V gene are SNHLY and FYNNEI. The germline V and J ends were trimmed by 10 bases and 7 bases, with 22 bases remaining between them. This CDR3 has 15 residues. CDR3 region: CATFRGNRVGGELFF. The CDR3 nucleotides read TGTGCCACTTTCCGTGGGAACAGGGTCGGCGGGGAGCTGTTTTTT. Full variable domain (rest looked up from reference TRBV2 and TRBJ2-2): EPEVTQTPSHQVTQMGQEVILRCVPISNHLYFYWYRQILGQKVEFLVSFYNNEISEKSEIFDDQFSVERPDGSNFTLKIRSTKLEDSAMYFCATFRGNRVGGELFFGEGSRLTVL.

This chain connects TRBV4-3 to TRBJ2-1; 10 bases fit TRBD1. The CDR3 consists of 17 residues. CDR1 is LGHNA, CDR2 YSLEER, per germline. Losses at the gene ends were 4 bases for V and 4 bases for J; bases not matched to a gene: 10. The CDR3 sequence: CASSLRPGTGVYNEQFF. DNA for the CDR3: TGCGCCAGCAGCCTCCGCCCCGGGACAGGGGTTTACAATGAGCAGTTCTTC.

The count of this clone is one. The V gene is TRBV5-1, the J gene TRBJ2-5, with unresolved D. V was shortened by 0 bases and J by 3 bases, with 9 bases between the two germline ends. The germline gives CDR1 SGHRS, CDR2 YFSETQ. The length of the CDR3 is 14 residues. CDR3 sequence reads: CASSLAPGEETQYF. CDR3 DNA: TGCGCCAGCAGCTTGGCGCCAGGCGAAGAGACCCAGTACTTC.

V usage is TRBV21-1 and J usage is TRBJ1-1; TRBD1 reflects the table's D call only, with no check against the DNA. TRBV21-1 is a pseudogene. The CDR3 is 19 amino acids. The CDR3 DNA is TGTGCCAGCAGCAAATATCGGACCAACCACAGGGGGCGAACCTGTGAAGCTTTCTTT. Translated, it gives CASSKYRTNHRGRTCEAFF.

The chain links TRBV27 to TRBJ1-1; D uncertain. Looked up from germline, CDR1 is MNHEY and CDR2 is SMNVEV (reference sequence). The CDR3 contains 16 residues. V gave up 3 bases and J gave up 4 bases, with 18 bases separating them. CDR3 coding DNA: TGTGCCAGCAGTTTGACTTTTTCCCCCCTCGGCACTGAAGCTTTCTTT. Amino acid sequence: CASSLTFSPLGTEAFF.

The J gene is TRBJ1-2, the V gene TRBV5-5; TRBD1 matches at 9 bases. From germline, CDR1 is SGHKS and CDR2 YYEKEE (reference sequence). CDR3 size: 15 residues. Trimming at V came to 5 bases and at J to 8 bases, leaving 13 bases not matched to a gene. The DNA for the CDR3 is TGTGCCAGCAGTCGCGGCGGGACAGGGACGGAGGGCTACACCTTC. Amino acid sequence: CASSRGGTGTEGYTF.

This sequence joins TRBV27 and TRBJ1-5; weak D call: TRBD1 (5 bases). Germline-derived CDR1 and CDR2 are MNHEY and SMNVEV (reference sequence). The V and J ends lost 5 bases and 0 bases respectively, with 11 bases between them. The CDR3 length is 15 residues. CDR3 DNA sequence: TGTGCCAGCAGTCCTGACAGCTTTAGCAATCAGCCCCAGCATTTT. Its protein product is CASSPDSFSNQPQHF.

The chain links TRBV19 to TRBJ1-5, with TRBD1 matching 8 bases. With 1 base clipped from V and 4 bases from J, the junction kept 6 bases outside the gene matches. This CDR3 is 16 amino acids long. The germline V gene has CDR1 LNHDA and CDR2 SQIVND (reference sequence). The CDR3 DNA reads as TGTGCCAGTAGTATAGCTGGACAGGGTTGGAATCAGCCCCAGCATTTT. Amino acid sequence: CASSIAGQGWNQPQHF.